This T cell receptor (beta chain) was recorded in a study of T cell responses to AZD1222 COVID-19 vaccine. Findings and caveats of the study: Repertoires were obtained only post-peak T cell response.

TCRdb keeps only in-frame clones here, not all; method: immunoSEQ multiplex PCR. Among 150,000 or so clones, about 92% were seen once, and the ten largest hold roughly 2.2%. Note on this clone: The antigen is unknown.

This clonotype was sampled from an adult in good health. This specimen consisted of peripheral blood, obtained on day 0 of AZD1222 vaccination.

In DNA form, the CDR3 reads TGTGCCAGCAGTACATACACCCGGGGTCAGCCCCAGCATTTT. Translation: CASSTYTRGQPQHF. The rearrangement links TRBV2 to TRBJ1-5; D remains ambiguous. Germline assignment: CDR1 SNHLY and CDR2 FYNNEI. CDR3 length: 14 amino acids. The V gene lost 5 bases and the J gene lost 6 bases, with 14 bases spanning the gap.